This is a list of T cell receptor beta chains from one sample in a study of T and B cells in COVID-19 patients. TCRdb independently ran MiXCR on the multiplex PCR reads; one entry per CDR3 protein. The sample includes roughly 15,000 distinct CDR3 sequences, 28% seen only once; the top ten take approximately 4.5%. The sample taken for sequencing was blood. These receptors all stem from a human donor who had recovered from COVID-19. CDR3s include the opening cysteine and the closing phenylalanine or tryptophan. A D gene is named only where the DNA matches it firmly. Where a row states a size, it is once, few, many or the class of an expanded clone; other rows omit it.

j_call d_call clone_size v_call cdr3_aa cdr3_nt
TRBJ2-5 . medium-sized TRBV12-3/TRBV12-4 CASSSQGGNQETQYF TGTGCCAGCAGTTCACAGGGTGGCAACCAAGAGACCCAGTACTTC
TRBJ2-2 TRBD1 . TRBV12-3/TRBV12-4 CALRQGASTGELFF TGTGCCCTGAGACAGGGGGCCTCAACCGGGGAGCTGTTTTTT
TRBJ2-2 . medium-sized TRBV6-1 CASSPSGASRELFF TGTGCCAGCAGTCCCTCTGGGGCGAGCCGGGAGCTGTTTTTT
TRBJ2-7 . . TRBV5-6 CASSLGTDLYEQYF TGTGCCAGCAGCTTGGGGACAGACCTCTATGAGCAGTACTTC
TRBJ2-5 . few TRBV7-2 CASRRGRAQETQYF TGTGCCAGCAGGAGGGGCAGGGCGCAAGAGACCCAGTACTTC
TRBJ1-6 . . TRBV7-2 CASSLSSRGLSPLHF TGTGCCAGCAGCTTAAGTTCCAGGGGATTATCACCCCTCCACTTT
TRBJ2-3 TRBD1 few TRBV4-3 CASSPRQGDTQYF TGTGCCAGCAGCCCTCGACAGGGTGATACGCAGTATTTT
TRBJ2-6 . medium-sized TRBV6-6 CASSSRGAGANVLTF TGTGCCAGCAGTTCCAGGGGGGCTGGGGCCAACGTCCTGACTTTC
TRBJ2-1 . . TRBV6-2/TRBV6-3 CASSYSVLINYSYNEQFF TGTGCCAGCAGTTACTCAGTTCTAATAAACTACTCCTACAATGAGCAGTTCTTC
TRBJ1-6 . . TRBV5-6 CASSSWGAGGTSPLHF TGTGCCAGCAGCTCGTGGGGGGCGGGGGGAACTTCACCCCTCCACTTT
TRBJ2-7 . few TRBV4-3 CASSPLTYEQYF TGCGCCAGCAGCCCCTTGACCTACGAGCAGTACTTC
TRBJ2-1 . . TRBV4-3 CASSQDWGLAESSYNEQFF TGCGCCAGCAGCCAAGATTGGGGGCTAGCGGAGAGCTCCTACAATGAGCAGTTCTTC
TRBJ1-2 . once TRBV11-2 CASSLERGWGYTF TGTGCCAGCAGCTTGGAGAGGGGCTGGGGCTACACCTTC
TRBJ2-7 . . TRBV10-3 CAISESGGLSSYEQYF TGTGCCATCAGTGAGTCGGGGGGACTGAGCTCCTACGAGCAGTACTTC
TRBJ1-5 . few TRBV5-6 CASSLGTSNQPQHF TGTGCCAGCAGCCTCGGGACCAGCAATCAGCCCCAGCATTTT
TRBJ2-7 . . TRBV5-5 CASSSHPTDVADTYEQYF TGTGCCAGCAGCTCTCACCCGACCGACGTAGCGGACACCTACGAGCAGTACTTC
TRBJ2-7 . medium-sized TRBV19 CASSIRDASEQYF TGTGCCAGTAGTATAAGGGACGCAAGCGAGCAGTACTTC
TRBJ2-3 TRBD1 few TRBV12-3/TRBV12-4 CASSPGLPRTGKVDTQYF TGTGCCAGCAGTCCGGGCCTTCCCCGGACAGGGAAGGTAGATACGCAGTATTTT
TRBJ1-2 . . TRBV10-3 CAISENEDYGYTF TGTGCCATCAGTGAGAACGAGGACTATGGCTACACCTTC
TRBJ2-1 TRBD1 many TRBV27 CASTPTGGYNEQFF TGTGCCAGCACCCCGACAGGGGGCTACAATGAGCAGTTCTTC
TRBJ1-2 TRBD1 . TRBV27 CASSFYGQGPSNYGYTF TGTGCCAGCAGTTTCTACGGACAGGGCCCATCTAACTATGGCTACACCTTC
TRBJ2-2 TRBD2 . TRBV19 CASSTHNPYRTSGGSNTGELFF TGTGCCAGTAGTACCCATAACCCATACCGGACTAGCGGGGGGTCGAACACCGGGGAGCTGTTTTTT
TRBJ2-1 . medium-sized TRBV19 CATRLDEQFF TGTGCCACGAGACTCGATGAGCAGTTCTTC
TRBJ2-2 . many TRBV7-9 CASSVQGITGELFF TGTGCCAGCAGCGTGCAAGGTATCACCGGGGAGCTGTTTTTT
TRBJ2-3 . medium-sized TRBV29-1 CSARTRHTDTQYF TGCAGCGCGAGAACCAGACACACAGATACGCAGTATTTT
TRBJ2-5 TRBD1 . TRBV6-1 CALGTGQETQYF TGTGCCCTGGGGACAGGGCAAGAGACCCAGTACTTC
TRBJ2-7 . many TRBV6-6 CASRRGPGGEEQYF TGTGCCAGCAGGAGGGGCCCCGGGGGTGAAGAGCAGTACTTC
TRBJ1-1 TRBD1 few TRBV5-4 CASRSGTDEAFF TGTGCCAGCAGATCGGGGACAGATGAAGCTTTCTTT
TRBJ2-7 TRBD1 . TRBV7-2 CASSLQGVYEQYF TGTGCCAGCAGCTTACAGGGGGTCTACGAGCAGTACTTC
TRBJ1-2 TRBD1 . TRBV20-1 CSANDNQGQANYGYTF TGCAGTGCTAATGATAACCAGGGACAGGCAAACTATGGCTACACCTTC
TRBJ2-7 . few TRBV5-1 CASSLGDILSYEQYF TGCGCCAGCAGCTTGGGCGACATCCTCTCCTACGAGCAGTACTTC
TRBJ2-1 TRBD2 few TRBV5-1 CASSWSSGGNNEQFF TGCGCCAGCAGCTGGTCTAGCGGGGGTAACAATGAGCAGTTCTTC
TRBJ1-1 . . TRBV10-3 CATNPDPVRGAFF TGTGCCACAAACCCGGACCCAGTAAGGGGAGCTTTCTTT
TRBJ2-2 . medium-sized TRBV5-5 CASSLYRDSKNTGELFF TGTGCCAGCAGCTTATACCGGGACTCCAAGAACACCGGGGAGCTGTTTTTT
TRBJ2-2 . medium-sized TRBV27 CASSFSNTGELFF TGTGCCAGCAGTTTCTCGAACACCGGGGAGCTGTTTTTT
TRBJ2-2 . many TRBV6-2/TRBV6-3 CASTRGTGELFF TGTGCCAGCACCAGGGGAACCGGGGAGCTGTTTTTT
TRBJ1-5 . . TRBV18 CASSPSSPRNQPQHF TGTGCCAGCTCACCCTCTTCTCCCCGGAATCAGCCCCAGCATTTT
TRBJ2-7 . many TRBV5-4 CASSLISSYEQYF TGTGCCAGCAGCTTGATTTCTAGCTACGAGCAGTACTTC
TRBJ1-6 . medium-sized TRBV27 CASSPQTTAGSPLHF TGTGCCAGCAGTCCCCAAACCACTGCGGGTTCACCCCTCCACTTT
TRBJ2-1 TRBD1 medium-sized TRBV29-1 CSVGGTGGVSYNEQFF TGCAGCGTTGGTGGGACAGGGGGCGTCTCCTACAATGAGCAGTTCTTC